Sequencing of this T cell receptor beta chain was carried out in a study of radiotherapy plus CTLA-4 blockade in lung cancer listed by TCRdb under 2018. Study-level background: Among enrolled patients, roughly 18% had an objective response and roughly 33% reached disease control. Study-level results and caveats: TCR clones derived from tumors expanded in peripheral blood after treatment with radiotherapy and ipilimumab. The strongest predictors of response were reported to be early dynamic shifts in blood T cell clones along with a rise in serum interferon-beta following radiation.

Remarks on this clone: It has no known antigen specificity. No base qualities exist here, and no much larger clone lies one base off it.

At the junction V is shortened by 5 bases and J by 7 bases, with 8 bases in between. Inclusive of the bounding cysteine and phenylalanine, the CDR3 is 12 residues long. Of the read, only the CDR3 DNA is kept; its 36 bases are in frame from base 1. The CDR1 and CDR2 encoded by the germline V gene are SGHAT and FQNNGV. Preparation of the library involved the immunoSEQ multiplex PCR assay. The table was pulled from immuneACCESS by TCRdb, which kept in-frame rearrangements only. Such tables lose some clones; where checked, under half of the loss comes from unresolved V genes, and the rest has no known cause. This sample gives 40,000 to 45,000 clones in total; 75% of them show up just once. Approximately 10% of the sample is held by the ten biggest clonotypes. In this study, focal radiation therapy paired with CTLA-4 blockade (ipilimumab) was tested in patients who had chemo-refractory metastatic non-small-cell lung cancer.

Recombination joined TRBV11-2 with TRBJ2-2; TRBD2 could be the D gene, as 5 bases match. The specimen was peripheral blood, collected from a patient treated with radiotherapy plus ipilimumab. The sequence was obtained from a human donor with non-small cell lung cancer who had stable disease on radiotherapy plus ipilimumab. At the DNA level, the sequence is TGTGCCAGCAGCCCAGGACTCGGGGAGCTGTTTTTT. Translated, this is CASSPGLGELFF.